The source of this TCR beta chain is a study of blood T cell repertoires in COVID-19. Overall study: The study drew acute and convalescent COVID-19 samples from the United States, Italy and Spain.

After removal of 1 base from V and 0 bases from J, the junction contained 6 bases not matched to a gene. The CDR3 runs to 18 residues. Germline values: CDR1 KGHDR, CDR2 SFDVKD. Study processing details: Nucleated cell number was recorded as an estimate derived from reference gene primer amplification. The repertoire was sequenced with immunoSEQ multiplex PCR; TCRdb's copy has only in-frame clones and lacks some. V, J and clone size reflect that table, while D and trimming were determined from the DNA. The sample has 68,000 or so clones, 70% to 85% seen once. This receptor was identified in a woman aged 45-65 years with acute or convalescent COVID-19. The sample consisted of peripheral blood. The gene calls are TRBV24-1 and TRBJ2-3, with 10 positions matching TRBD2. CDR3 amino acids: CATSDFRGLAHSTDTQYF. DNA of the CDR3: TGTGCCACCAGTGATTTTCGGGGACTAGCGCATAGCACAGATACGCAGTATTTT.